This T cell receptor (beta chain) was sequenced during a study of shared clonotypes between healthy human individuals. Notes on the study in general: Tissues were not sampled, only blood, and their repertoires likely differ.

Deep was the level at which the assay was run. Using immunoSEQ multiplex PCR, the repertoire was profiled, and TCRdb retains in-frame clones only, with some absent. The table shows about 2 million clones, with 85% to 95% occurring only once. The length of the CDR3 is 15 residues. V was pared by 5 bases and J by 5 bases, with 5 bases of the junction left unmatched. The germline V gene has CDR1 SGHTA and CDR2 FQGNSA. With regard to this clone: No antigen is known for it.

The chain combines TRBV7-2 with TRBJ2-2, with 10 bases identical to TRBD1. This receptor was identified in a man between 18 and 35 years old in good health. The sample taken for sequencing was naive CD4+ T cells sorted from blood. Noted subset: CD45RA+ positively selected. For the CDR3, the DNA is TGTGCCAGCAGCCCAAGACAGGGGGCAACCGGGGAGCTGTTTTTT. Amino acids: CASSPRQGATGELFF.